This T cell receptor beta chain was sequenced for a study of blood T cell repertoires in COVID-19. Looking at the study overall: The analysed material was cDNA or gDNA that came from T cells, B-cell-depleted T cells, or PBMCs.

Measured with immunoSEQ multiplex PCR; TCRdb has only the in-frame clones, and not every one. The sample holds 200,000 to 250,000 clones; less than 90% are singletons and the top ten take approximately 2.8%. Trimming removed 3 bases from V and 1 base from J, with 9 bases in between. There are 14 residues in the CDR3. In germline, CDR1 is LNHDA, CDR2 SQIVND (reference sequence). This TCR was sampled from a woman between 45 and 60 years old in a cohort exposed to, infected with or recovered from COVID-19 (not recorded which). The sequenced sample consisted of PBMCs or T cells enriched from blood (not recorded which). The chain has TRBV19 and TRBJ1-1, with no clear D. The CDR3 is CASSISGGNTEAFF. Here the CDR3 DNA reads TGTGCCAGTAGTATCTCCGGAGGGAACACTGAAGCTTTCTTT.